Below are 32 T cell receptor beta chains sequenced from a single sample in a study of blood T cell repertoires in COVID-19. TCRdb's table, derived via immunoSEQ multiplex PCR, lists solely in-frame clones and lacks some. The profile shows about 82,000 clones, under 80% of them singletons. Sequencing was done on a sample of peripheral blood. Receptors originate from a man in his sixties with COVID-19, enrolled during active disease.

This clone was counted between two and nine times. The gene calls are TRBV25-1 and TRBJ2-3, with a possible D match to TRBD2 (6 bases). Trimming removed 4 bases at V and 2 bases at J, with 16 bases between. This CDR3 contains 16 residues. Germline-derived CDR1 and CDR2 are MGHDK and SYGVNS. The CDR3 sequence: CASSGAEGPSTDTQYF. CDR3 in DNA: TGTGCCAGCAGTGGGGCGGAGGGACCTTCCACAGATACGCAGTATTTT.

This sequence joins TRBV7-3 and TRBJ2-3, with 7 nucleotides matching TRBD2. Germline trimming cut 3 bases from V and 6 bases from J; bases unmatched to any gene: 0. The CDR3 is 12 amino acids. Germline assignment: CDR1 SGHTA and CDR2 FQGTGA. The CDR3, as DNA: TGTGCCAGCAGCTTCGGGGGGGATACGCAGTATTTT. As protein: CASSFGGDTQYF. The full variable domain, rest sourced from reference TRBV7-3 and TRBJ2-3, is GAGVSQTPSNKVTEKGKYVELRCDPISGHTALYWYRQSLGQGPEFLIYFQGTGAADDSGLPNDRFFAVRPEGSVSTLKIQRTERGDSAVYLCASSFGGDTQYFGPGTRLTVL.

The genes are TRBV3-1 (or the pseudogene TRBV3-2) and TRBJ2-7, with a possible D match to TRBD1 (6 bases). V shed 0 bases and J shed 2 bases, with 11 bases lying between them. Germline CDR1 LGHDT, CDR2 YNNKEL (reference sequence). This CDR3 comprises 15 residues. The CDR3 DNA reads as TGTGCCAGCAGCCAAGATCAGGGGCCCACCTACGAGCAGTACTTC. It codes for CASSQDQGPTYEQYF.

The count of this clone is one. This rearrangement joins TRBV7-9 to TRBJ1-1; weak D call: TRBD1 (6 bases). The V and J ends lost 5 bases and 5 bases respectively, with 18 bases between them. This CDR3 region has 15 residues. From germline, CDR1 is SEHNR and CDR2 FQNEAQ (reference sequence). The CDR3 bases are TGTGCCAGCAGCCCCTCACCTTCCGGGACAACTGAAGCTTTCTTT. Protein: CASSPSPSGTTEAFF.

The J gene is TRBJ1-5, the V gene TRBV4-1, with D uncertain. CDR1 and CDR2 from the germline V gene are MGHRA and YSYEKL. The CDR3 has 13 amino acids. With 1 base removed from V and 5 bases from J, the gap between germline ends came to 6 bases. The CDR3: CASSQGADQPQHF. In DNA form, the CDR3 reads TGCGCCAGCAGCCAAGGTGCAGATCAGCCCCAGCATTTT.

The chain employs TRBV5-1 and TRBJ1-4; the D gene is possibly TRBD1 (5 bases). There are 14 residues in the CDR3. V was cut by 7 bases and J by 8 bases, with 18 bases left in between. The V gene's germline CDR1 is SGHRS and CDR2 YFSETQ. As DNA, the CDR3 is TGCGCCAGCGGGATCGGAGGGGCTCGGGAAAAACTGTTTTTT. This sequence encodes CASGIGGAREKLFF.

The chain uses TRBV25-1 and TRBJ1-4, with D maybe TRBD1 (5 bases). CDR1 and CDR2 (germline): MGHDK, SYGVNS. The V and J ends lost 3 bases and 7 bases respectively, with 18 bases between them. The CDR3 runs to 16 residues. The CDR3 here is CASSDQRGGRGEKLFF. The CDR3 DNA is TGTGCCAGCAGTGACCAACGGGGCGGGAGGGGTGAAAAACTGTTTTTT.

CDR3 sequence (DNA): TGCGCCAGCAGCCAGGACAAACCGAACACCGGGGAGCTGTTTTTT. Translated: CASSQDKPNTGELFF. This chain connects TRBV4-3 to TRBJ2-2; D might be TRBD1 (5 bases). Looked up from germline, CDR1 is LGHNA and CDR2 is YSLEER. This CDR3 has 15 residues. The V gene lost 3 bases and the J gene lost 0 bases, with 8 bases spanning the gap.

A few counts support this clone. The chain links TRBV2 to TRBJ2-7, with 8 bases that match TRBD2. Looked up from germline, CDR1 is SNHLY and CDR2 is FYNNEI. Germline trimming cut 2 bases from V and 11 bases from J; bases unmatched to any gene: 11. The CDR3 length is 14 residues. The CDR3 sequence is CASSETVLAGGKYF. The CDR3 DNA reads TGTGCCAGCAGTGAAACGGTTCTAGCGGGTGGGAAGTACTTC.

This clone was found once. The chain uses TRBV9 and TRBJ1-1; a weak D match, TRBD1 (5 bases). Per the germline V gene, CDR1 is SGDLS and CDR2 is YYNGEE. The CDR3 has 15 amino acids. Trimming pared 4 bases from V and 6 bases from J, leaving 19 bases between. For the CDR3, the DNA is TGTGCCAGCAGCCGACTGGGGGGGGGAGAAGCTGAAGCTTTCTTT. Amino acid sequence: CASSRLGGGEAEAFF.

This clone has just a few counts. The V and J genes are TRBV11-2 and TRBJ2-3; 11 nucleotides match TRBD2. Trimming cost V 6 bases and J 7 bases; bases outside gene matches: 15. CDR1 and CDR2 from the germline V gene are SGHAT and FQNNGV. The length of the CDR3 is 17 residues. This chain's CDR3 is CASSTRRLAGGLHTQYF. The CDR3 DNA follows: TGTGCCAGCAGTACCCGTAGGTTAGCGGGAGGGTTACATACGCAGTATTTT.

The chain couples TRBV4-1 to TRBJ2-7, with D possibly matching TRBD2 (7 bases). V was clipped by 1 base and J by 7 bases, with 17 bases between them. The V gene's germline CDR1 is MGHRA and CDR2 YSYEKL. The CDR3 is 15 amino acids. CDR3 nucleotide sequence: TGCGCCAGCAGCCAAGTTATGAGGGGGGGGGTTGAGCAGTACTTC. Its protein product is CASSQVMRGGVEQYF.

The chain uses TRBV9 and TRBJ1-6; D is uncertain. V was clipped by 2 bases and J by 8 bases, with 17 bases between them. CDR1 and CDR2 from the germline V gene are SGDLS and YYNGEE. The CDR3 covers 16 residues. The CDR3 DNA is TGTGCCAGCAGCGTGTCCCCCACCCACACCGATTCACCCCTCCACTTT. Translation gives CASSVSPTHTDSPLHF. Using reference TRBV9 and TRBJ1-6 for the parts outside the CDR3, the full variable domain is DSGVTQTPKHLITATGQRVTLRCSPRSGDLSVYWYQQSLDQGLQFLIQYYNGEERAKGNILERFSAQQFPDLHSELNLSSLELGDSALYFCASSVSPTHTDSPLHFGNGTRLTVT.

V is TRBV5-1 and J is TRBJ1-1; 9 nucleotides match TRBD1. The V gene's germline CDR1 is SGHRS and CDR2 YFSETQ. Trimming at V came to 4 bases and at J to 1 base, leaving 5 bases not matched to a gene. The CDR3 totals 15 residues. The CDR3 protein is CASSITGGKNTEAFF. The CDR3 DNA follows: TGCGCCAGCAGCATAACAGGGGGCAAGAACACTGAAGCTTTCTTT.

The genes are TRBV5-1 and TRBJ1-1; D remains unclear. Germline-derived CDR1 and CDR2 are SGHRS and YFSETQ. The CDR3 loop spans 14 amino acids. Trimming pared 3 bases from V and 4 bases from J, leaving 13 bases between. The CDR3 here is CASSWNEGGTEAFF. In DNA, the CDR3 is TGCGCCAGCAGCTGGAACGAGGGAGGCACTGAAGCTTTCTTT.

The V call is TRBV10-3, the J call TRBJ1-5; D may be TRBD1 (5 bases). This CDR3 is built from 13 residues. Per germline, CDR1 ENHRY and CDR2 SYGVKD. Trimming left V 2 bases short and J 4 bases short, with 6 bases between. The CDR3 here is CAISEGQNQPQHF. DNA of the CDR3: TGTGCCATCAGTGAGGGACAAAATCAGCCCCAGCATTTT.

The rearrangement links TRBV6-6 to TRBJ2-3, with 8 bases lining up with TRBD2. Germline trimming cut 5 bases from V and 0 bases from J; bases unmatched to any gene: 16. Germline CDR1 is MNHNY and CDR2 is SVGAGI (reference sequence). The length of the CDR3 is 19 residues. The chain's CDR3 is CASSPLGPRAGGSTDTQYF. DNA of the CDR3: TGTGCCAGCAGTCCCCTCGGGCCGCGCGCGGGGGGCAGCACAGATACGCAGTATTTT.

The V gene is TRBV5-1, the J gene TRBJ1-1, with 9 bases fitting TRBD1. V lost 1 base, J lost 0 bases, and 10 bases stayed unmatched. This CDR3 has 18 amino acids. Germline lookup yields CDR1 SGHRS and CDR2 YFSETQ. In nucleotides, the CDR3 is TGCGCCAGCAGCTTGTCACAGGGGGCAGCTAACATGAACACTGAAGCTTTCTTT. This sequence encodes CASSLSQGAANMNTEAFF.

The chain's CDR3 is CASSESGTNQPQHF. CDR3 sequence (DNA): TGTGCCAGCAGTGAAAGCGGGACCAATCAGCCCCAGCATTTT. The chain has TRBV6-1 and TRBJ1-5, with a possible D match to TRBD1 (5 bases). The CDR3 sequence is 14 residues long. Trimming removed 2 bases at V and 3 bases at J, with 8 bases between. CDR1 is MNHNS, CDR2 SASEGT, per germline.

The rearrangement joins TRBV5-4 to TRBJ2-1, with D hard to call. V dropped 2 bases and J dropped 9 bases, with 6 bases sitting between them. CDR1 SGHNT and CDR2 YYREEE come from the germline V gene (reference sequence). The CDR3 has 11 amino acids. In nucleotides, the CDR3 is TGTGCCAGCAGCTTTCGAGGTGAGCAGTTCTTC. Translated, it gives CASSFRGEQFF.

In this sample, this clone turned up once. The chain joins TRBV2 to TRBJ1-5, with 7 bases identical to TRBD1. Germline V gene sequence: CDR1 SNHLY, CDR2 FYNNEI. This CDR3 is built from 16 residues. V shed 7 bases, J shed 0 bases, and the junction held 9 bases outside the gene matches. CDR3 region: CASTGTVGGSNQPQHF. The CDR3 region has the DNA TGTGCCAGCACCGGGACAGTTGGTGGTAGCAATCAGCCCCAGCATTTT.

The chain is built from TRBV2 and TRBJ1-6; D perhaps matches TRBD1 (5 bases). Trimming took off 4 bases at V and 7 bases at J, with 14 bases between the two ends. The CDR3 is 15 amino acids. Germline V gene sequence: CDR1 SNHLY, CDR2 FYNNEI. The CDR3: CASSGIQAGNSPLHF. In DNA, the CDR3 is TGTGCCAGCAGTGGTATCCAGGCAGGGAATTCACCCCTCCACTTT. Drawing the rest from reference TRBV2 and TRBJ1-6, the complete variable domain is EPEVTQTPSHQVTQMGQEVILRCVPISNHLYFYWYRQILGQKVEFLVSFYNNEISEKSEIFDDQFSVERPDGSNFTLKIRSTKLEDSAMYFCASSGIQAGNSPLHFGNGTRLTVT.

A few counts support this clone. The V gene is TRBV5-4, the J gene TRBJ1-2; D perhaps matches TRBD1 (6 bases). Germline CDR1 SGHNT, CDR2 YYREEE (reference sequence). Trimming took 4 bases from V and 4 from J, leaving 14 bases between them. The CDR3 runs 14 residues. The CDR3 here is CASSVTGISYGYTF. For the CDR3, the DNA is TGTGCCAGCAGCGTAACAGGGATATCCTATGGCTACACCTTC.

V is TRBV27 and J is TRBJ2-7; the match to TRBD2 covers 8 bases. Trimming removed 0 bases from V and 5 bases from J; junction bases left unmatched: 12. The CDR3 has 17 residues. Germline-derived CDR1 and CDR2 are MNHEY and SMNVEV (reference sequence). The CDR3 nucleotides read TGTGCCAGCAGTTTATCGAGTCCCGGGAGGGGTACTAACGAGCAGTACTTC. This codes for CASSLSSPGRGTNEQYF.

J is TRBJ2-1 and V is TRBV7-2; 11 nucleotides agree with TRBD2. V lost 5 bases, J lost 0 bases, and 6 bases stayed unmatched. Germline-derived CDR1 and CDR2 are SGHTA and FQGNSA. The CDR3 sequence is 17 residues long. CDR3 DNA: TGTGCCAGCAGCCCCCGGGGACTAGCGGACTCCTACAATGAGCAGTTCTTC. This translates into CASSPRGLADSYNEQFF.

The chain is built from TRBV5-1 and TRBJ2-7; 7 bases fit TRBD1. J was trimmed by 6 bases and V by 0 bases; bases with no gene match: 9. This CDR3 region has 15 residues. Germline-derived CDR1 and CDR2 are SGHRS and YFSETQ. CDR3 sequence reads: CASSLDRGLFFEQYF. CDR3 coding DNA: TGCGCCAGCAGCTTGGACAGGGGATTGTTTTTCGAGCAGTACTTC.

The genes are TRBV10-3 and TRBJ1-1; no firm D call. This CDR3 region has 14 residues. V was trimmed by 6 bases and J by 6 bases, leaving 17 bases between them. The germline CDR1 and CDR2 sequences are ENHRY and SYGVKD. CDR3 DNA sequence: TGTGCCATCAGCACAGAAGGGAGAGGTGCTGAAGCTTTCTTT. It encodes CAISTEGRGAEAFF.

The chain carries TRBV21-1 and TRBJ2-1; the DNA was not used to check the table's D call, TRBD2. TRBV21-1 is labeled a pseudogene. The length of the CDR3 is 17 residues. The CDR3 spells CASSNPSGERERGEQFF. The CDR3 DNA reads TGTGCCAGCAGCAACCCCTCGGGTGAGCGGGAGAGGGGTGAGCAGTTCTTC.

A note on this clone: Given the absence of the conserved phenylalanine or tryptophan at the CDR3 end, a read error is likely. Because the CDR3's place on the DNA is in doubt, the DNA is left out and the CDR3 is given as listed by TCRdb. The chain combines TRBV5-8 with TRBJ1-4; TRBD1, as called in the table, went unchecked against the DNA. Germline CDR1 reads SGHTS; CDR2 reads YDEGEE. The CDR3 spans 11 residues, counting both ends. CDR3 loop: CASSGWGTDII.

In DNA, the CDR3 is TGTGCCACCAGCCAGGAAGGGGCGGAAAGCTCCTACGAGCAGTACTTC. Amino acid sequence: CATSQEGAESSYEQYF. The V call is TRBV15, the J call TRBJ2-7; D might be TRBD1 (5 bases). This CDR3 contains 16 residues. Looked up from germline, CDR1 is LNHNV and CDR2 is YYDKDF (reference sequence). V was shortened by 5 bases and J by 0 bases, with 17 bases between the two germline ends.

This clone was seen once. This chain connects TRBV7-6 to TRBJ2-5; possibly TRBD1 for D (6 bases). Germline loops: CDR1 SGHVS, CDR2 FNYEAQ. V lost 5 bases, J lost 1 base, and 11 bases lay in between. The CDR3 has 14 amino acids. CDR3 in amino acids: CASSPGQSQETQYF. In nucleotides, the CDR3 is TGTGCCAGCAGCCCCGGACAGTCCCAAGAGACCCAGTACTTC. Looking up the rest from reference TRBV7-6 and TRBJ2-5 gives the full variable domain: GAGVSQSPRYKVTKRGQDVALRCDPISGHVSLYWYRQALGQGPEFLTYFNYEAQQDKSGLPNDRFSAERPEGSISTLTIQRTEQRDSAMYRCASSPGQSQETQYFGPGTRLLVL.

V usage is TRBV6-1 and J usage is TRBJ2-3; a weak D match, TRBD2 (6 bases). CDR1 is MNHNS and CDR2 is SASEGT in the germline V gene. V dropped 2 bases and J dropped 6 bases, with 21 bases sitting between them. CDR3 length equals 17 residues. CDR3 coding DNA: TGTGCCAGCAGTGAAATCGGGAGTCTCTCCACTCCGGATACGCAGTATTTT. Its protein product is CASSEIGSLSTPDTQYF.